Listed below are T cell receptor beta chains from one sample, sequenced in a study of early T cells in non-severe SARS-CoV-2 infection. TCRdb re-called the 5' RACE reads with MiXCR, one entry per CDR3 protein. The sample records approximately 110,000 distinct CDR3 sequences, under 15% being singletons. The sequencing sample was made of whole blood. All receptors come from an adult who was a healthcare worker with PCR-confirmed SARS-CoV-2 infection or an uninfected control (not recorded which). CDR3s include the opening cysteine and the closing phenylalanine or tryptophan. The D gene is left open where the match is weak. Not all rows give a size; the values are once, few, many and, for expanded clones, a class.

>TRBJ2-1|TRBV18|NA|NA
CASSPSGSWDNEQFF
TGTGCCAGCTCACCTTCCGGGTCTTGGGACAATGAGCAGTTCTTC
>TRBJ2-7|TRBV7-8|TRBD2|few
CASSFGGDLRGGQYF
TGTGCCAGCAGCTTCGGGGGGGACTTACGTGGAGGGCAGTACTTC
>TRBJ2-3|TRBV12-3/TRBV12-4|NA|NA
CASSYPRGEDTQYF
TGTGCCAGCAGTTACCCTCGGGGCGAAGATACGCAGTATTTT
>TRBJ2-7|TRBV29-1|NA|few
CSGGLSYYEQYF
TGCAGCGGGGGCCTTTCTTACTACGAGCAGTACTTC
>TRBJ1-2|TRBV2|NA|few
CASSLTGYPYGYTF
TGTGCCAGCAGCCTGACAGGTTATCCCTATGGCTACACCTTC
>TRBJ2-5|TRBV9|TRBD1|many
CASSEGQGPGETQYF
TGTGCCAGCAGCGAGGGACAGGGGCCCGGAGAGACCCAGTACTTC
>TRBJ2-2|TRBV11-2|NA|NA
CASSQEGITGELFF
TGTGCCAGCAGCCAAGAGGGGATCACCGGGGAGCTGTTTTTT
>TRBJ2-7|TRBV3-1|NA|few
CASSQRYEQYF
TGTGCCAGCAGCCAACGCTACGAGCAGTACTTC
>TRBJ1-1|TRBV11-2|NA|many
CASALLNTEAFF
TGTGCCAGCGCTCTACTGAACACTGAAGCTTTCTTT
>TRBJ1-1|TRBV20-1|TRBD1|NA
CSAEYRGEDTEAFF
TGCAGTGCCGAATACAGGGGAGAGGACACTGAAGCTTTCTTT
>TRBJ1-1|TRBV5-1|NA|NA
CASSLTGPTEAFF
TGCGCCAGCAGCTTGACAGGGCCCACTGAAGCTTTCTTT
>TRBJ2-5|TRBV5-1|NA|few
CASNRGGQSLETQYF
TGCGCCAGCAATAGGGGGGGACAGTCTCTGGAGACCCAGTACTTC
>TRBJ1-4|TRBV20-1|NA|few
CSASSGKNEKLFF
TGCAGTGCTAGTAGCGGCAAAAATGAAAAACTGTTTTTT
>TRBJ1-1|TRBV7-3|NA|few
CASSPQEGSEAFF
TGTGCCAGCAGCCCCCAAGAAGGGAGTGAAGCTTTCTTT
>TRBJ2-7|TRBV6-5|TRBD1|many
CASSYGDSYEQYF
TGTGCCAGCAGTTACGGGGACAGCTACGAGCAGTACTTC
>TRBJ1-6|TRBV5-1|TRBD1|NA
CASSLHPGQGNSPLHF
TGCGCCAGCAGCTTGCACCCGGGACAGGGTAATTCACCCCTCCACTTT
>TRBJ2-5|TRBV19|TRBD2|NA
CASISGGGETQYF
TGTGCCAGTATTAGCGGGGGAGGAGAGACCCAGTACTTC
>TRBJ2-1|TRBV7-2|TRBD1|few
CASSGRAGGGYQSSYNEQFF
TGTGCCAGCAGCGGTCGAGCAGGGGGCGGATATCAAAGCTCCTACAATGAGCAGTTCTTC
>TRBJ1-5|TRBV12-3/TRBV12-4|NA|few
CASRRGSNQPQHF
TGTGCCAGCAGAAGGGGAAGTAATCAGCCCCAGCATTTT
>TRBJ1-5|TRBV5-1|NA|NA
CASSPNSDSHQPQHF
TGCGCCAGCAGCCCAAACTCGGACAGTCATCAGCCCCAGCATTTT
>TRBJ1-3|TRBV4-2|NA|few
CASSQEGGIISGNTIYF
TGTGCCAGCAGCCAAGAGGGGGGGATTATCTCTGGAAACACCATATATTTT
>TRBJ2-2|TRBV9|NA|few
CASSVVVTLNTGELFF
TGTGCCAGCAGCGTAGTCGTCACTCTGAACACCGGGGAGCTGTTTTTT
>TRBJ2-3|TRBV10-2|TRBD1|few
CAVAAGQAVEGTDTQYF
TGCGCAGTCGCCGCCGGACAGGCCGTCGAGGGCACAGATACGCAGTATTTT
>TRBJ2-2|TRBV7-9|NA|few
CASSLMGGSNTGELFF
TGTGCCAGCAGCTTAATGGGGGGCTCGAACACCGGGGAGCTGTTTTTT
>TRBJ2-5|TRBV3-1|NA|NA
CASSQAQGAGETQYF
TGTGCCAGCAGCCAAGCTCAAGGGGCAGGGGAGACCCAGTACTTC
>TRBJ2-1|TRBV7-2|NA|NA
CASSLLGGSDEQFF
TGTGCCAGCAGCTTACTAGGGGGATCGGATGAGCAGTTCTTC
>TRBJ1-5|TRBV4-1|TRBD1|NA
CASSQAGGTGAHQPQHF
TGCGCCAGCAGCCAGGCGGGCGGGACAGGGGCACATCAGCCCCAGCATTTT
>TRBJ2-5|TRBV4-2|TRBD2|few
CASSQELAGDTTQGTQYF
TGTGCCAGCAGCCAAGAGCTAGCGGGGGACACCACCCAGGGGACCCAGTACTTC
>TRBJ2-1|TRBV6-5|NA|many
CASTPPWRGGEQFF
TGTGCCAGCACCCCTCCGTGGCGGGGAGGTGAGCAGTTCTTC
>TRBJ1-2|TRBV19|NA|NA
CASSSPKGGGYTF
TGTGCCAGTAGCTCCCCAAAAGGAGGTGGCTACACCTTC
>TRBJ2-7|TRBV6-2/TRBV6-3|NA|NA
CASTSGPYEQYF
TGTGCCAGCACGTCGGGGCCCTACGAGCAGTACTTC
>TRBJ1-5|TRBV20-1|NA|few
CSARGFWGVHGSNQPQHF
TGCAGTGCTAGGGGTTTTTGGGGGGTCCACGGGAGCAATCAGCCCCAGCATTTT
>TRBJ2-1|TRBV6-2/TRBV6-3|TRBD1|NA
CASSLYAKNIIRTGRISNEQFF
TGTGCCAGCAGTCTCTACGCGAAGAACATTATACGGACAGGGAGGATTTCCAATGAGCAGTTCTTC
>TRBJ2-2|TRBV20-1|NA|NA
CSARLLRTGELFF
TGCAGTGCTAGACTCCTGCGTACCGGGGAGCTGTTTTTT
>TRBJ2-1|TRBV5-1|TRBD1|NA
CASSTGTGVNEQFF
TGCGCCAGCAGCACCGGGACAGGGGTCAATGAGCAGTTCTTC
>TRBJ1-3|TRBV7-2|NA|few
CASSLGLSTSGNTIYF
TGTGCCAGCAGCTTAGGGCTAAGTACTAGTGGAAACACCATATATTTT
>TRBJ1-5|TRBV3-1|NA|few
CASSQEGGSNQPQHF
TGTGCCAGCAGCCAAGAGGGTGGTAGCAATCAGCCCCAGCATTTT
>TRBJ2-3|TRBV11-2|NA|few
CASSTVSTDTQYF
TGTGCCAGCAGCACTGTTAGCACAGATACGCAGTATTTT
>TRBJ1-2|TRBV6-1|NA|NA
CASSDAGGDGYTF
TGTGCCAGCAGTGACGCTGGCGGGGATGGCTACACCTTC
>TRBJ1-4|TRBV19|NA|few
CASSIDLEEKLFF
TGTGCCAGTAGTATAGATTTGGAGGAAAAACTGTTTTTT
>TRBJ1-2|TRBV7-9|NA|NA
CASSPNSRGYTF
TGTGCCAGCAGCCCGAACAGCCGAGGCTACACCTTC
>TRBJ1-2|TRBV7-9|NA|NA
CASSLGMGRTYGYTF
TGTGCCAGCAGCTTAGGAATGGGGAGGACCTATGGCTACACCTTC
>TRBJ2-3|TRBV20-1|TRBD2|many
CSARLAGGPKDTQYF
TGCAGTGCTAGATTAGCGGGGGGGCCTAAAGATACGCAGTATTTT
>TRBJ2-5|TRBV12-3/TRBV12-4|NA|few
CASSLGPQPTQYF
TGTGCCAGCAGCTTGGGGCCTCAGCCGACCCAGTACTTC
>TRBJ2-5|TRBV5-1|TRBD1|once
CASSADRGAETQYF
TGCGCCAGCAGCGCGGACAGGGGAGCTGAGACCCAGTACTTC
>TRBJ2-1|TRBV19|NA|NA
CASSIRLDEQFF
TGTGCCAGTAGTATTCGGTTGGATGAGCAGTTCTTC
>TRBJ1-1|TRBV29-1|NA|many
CSVDRNTEAFF
TGCAGCGTTGACAGGAACACTGAAGCTTTCTTT
>TRBJ2-7|TRBV28|TRBD2|NA
CASSMLAGGYYEQYF
TGTGCCAGCAGCATGCTAGCGGGGGGCTACTACGAGCAGTACTTC
>TRBJ1-2|TRBV29-1|TRBD1|NA
CSVTGADYGYTF
TGCAGCGTGACAGGGGCCGACTATGGCTACACCTTC
>TRBJ2-5|TRBV29-1|TRBD2|few
CSVTGLAGGRKTQYF
TGCAGCGTAACCGGACTAGCGGGGGGCCGAAAGACCCAGTACTTC
>TRBJ1-1|TRBV29-1|NA|many
CSVDSLNTEAFF
TGCAGCGTTGACAGTCTGAACACTGAAGCTTTCTTT
>TRBJ1-1|TRBV3-1|NA|NA
CASSHSGTGMNTEAFF
TGTGCCAGCAGCCATTCCGGGACGGGCATGAACACTGAAGCTTTCTTT
>TRBJ2-3|TRBV7-9|NA|NA
CASSPLTSTDTQYF
TGTGCCAGCAGCCCACTGACAAGTACAGATACGCAGTATTTT
>TRBJ2-5|TRBV7-9|TRBD2|few
CASSQLAGLETQYF
TGTGCCAGCAGCCAACTAGCGGGGTTGGAGACCCAGTACTTC
>TRBJ2-2|TRBV7-3|TRBD1|NA
CASSFGTGSNTGELFF
TGTGCCAGCAGCTTCGGGACAGGGTCGAACACCGGGGAGCTGTTTTTT
>TRBJ2-7|TRBV5-4|NA|NA
CASSLGTVQYF
TGTGCCAGCAGCTTGGGGACCGTGCAGTACTTC
>TRBJ1-2|TRBV5-5|NA|few
CASSLDTNYGYTF
TGTGCCAGCAGCTTGGATACTAACTATGGCTACACCTTC